This T cell receptor beta chain was captured in a study of T cell responses to AZD1222 COVID-19 vaccine. Notes on this clone: The antigen is undetermined.

The protocol was immunoSEQ multiplex PCR, while the TCRdb copy is restricted to in-frame clones and leaves out a portion. The sample consists of fewer than 100,000 clones, roughly nine tenths of them appearing once. The study's findings and limits: Spike-specific TCR breadth and depth went up after people got two AZD1222 doses. Donor demographics were predominantly white British with a female majority; clonal diversity may be underestimated.

The ends were cut back, 5 bases at V and 6 bases at J, with 17 bases in the middle. There are 15 residues in the CDR3. The germline CDR1 and CDR2 sequences are MDHEN and SYDVKM. Sequencing was performed on peripheral blood, taken 28 days after the second AZD1222 dose. This receptor was taken from an adult who received the AZD1222 COVID-19 vaccine. V gene TRBV28 combines with J gene TRBJ1-5; D not resolved. CDR3 coding DNA: TGTGCCAGCAGTACGCTCCGCTGGGGAAGTCAGCCCCAGCATTTT. Translated: CASSTLRWGSQPQHF.